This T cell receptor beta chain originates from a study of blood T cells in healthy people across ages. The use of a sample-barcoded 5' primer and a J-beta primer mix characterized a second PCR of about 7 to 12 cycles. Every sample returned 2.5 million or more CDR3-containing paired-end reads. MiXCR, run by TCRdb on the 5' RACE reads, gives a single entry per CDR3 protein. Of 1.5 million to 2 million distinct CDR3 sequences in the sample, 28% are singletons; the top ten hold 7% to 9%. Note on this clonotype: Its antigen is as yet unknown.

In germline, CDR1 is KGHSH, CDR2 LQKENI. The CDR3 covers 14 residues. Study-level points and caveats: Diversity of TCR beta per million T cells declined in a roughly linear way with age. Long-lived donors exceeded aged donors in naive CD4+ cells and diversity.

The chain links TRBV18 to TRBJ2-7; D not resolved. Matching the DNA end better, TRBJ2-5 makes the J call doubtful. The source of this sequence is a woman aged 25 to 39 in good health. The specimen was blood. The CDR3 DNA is TGTGCCAGCTCACCCCGAGACGCCGGGGAGACCCAGTACTTC. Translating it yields CASSPRDAGETQYF.